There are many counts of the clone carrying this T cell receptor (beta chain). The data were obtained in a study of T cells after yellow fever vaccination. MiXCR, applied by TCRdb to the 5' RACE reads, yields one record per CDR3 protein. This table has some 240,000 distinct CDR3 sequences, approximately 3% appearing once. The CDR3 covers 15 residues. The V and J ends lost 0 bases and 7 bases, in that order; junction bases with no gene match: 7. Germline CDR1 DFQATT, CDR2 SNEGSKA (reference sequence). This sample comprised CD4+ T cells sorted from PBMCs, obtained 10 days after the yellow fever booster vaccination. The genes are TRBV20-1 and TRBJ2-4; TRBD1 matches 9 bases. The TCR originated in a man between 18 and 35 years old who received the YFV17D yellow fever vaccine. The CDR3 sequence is CSARDWGQGMNIQYF. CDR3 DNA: TGCAGTGCTAGAGATTGGGGACAGGGTATGAACATTCAGTACTTC.